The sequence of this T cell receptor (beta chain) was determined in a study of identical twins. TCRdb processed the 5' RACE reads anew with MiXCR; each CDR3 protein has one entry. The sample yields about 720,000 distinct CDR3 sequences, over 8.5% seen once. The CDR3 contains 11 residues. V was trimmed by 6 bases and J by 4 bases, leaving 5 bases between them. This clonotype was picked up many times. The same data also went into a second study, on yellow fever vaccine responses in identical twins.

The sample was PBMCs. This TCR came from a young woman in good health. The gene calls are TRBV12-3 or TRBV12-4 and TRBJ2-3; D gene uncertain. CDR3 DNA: TGTGCCAGCAGGGCCTCAGATACGCAGTATTTT. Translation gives CASRASDTQYF.